The 7 T cell receptor beta chains below were found in one sample sequenced in a study of chemoradiotherapy in HPV16-positive cancers (dated by TCRdb to between 2022 and 2023). The library relied on the immunoSEQ multiplex PCR assay. TCRdb re-hosts the immuneACCESS table, in-frame sequences only. Its copies lack some clones; in the studies checked, an unresolved V gene accounts for under half of them, and the cause for the rest is not known. This sample gives approximately 9,000 clones in total; about 88% of them show up just once. The top ten hold about 4% of the sample. The sequenced sample was blood, obtained from a patient who underwent chemoradiotherapy. The receptors come from a human donor with HPV-associated anogenital cancer.

This clone appeared a single time. This sequence joins TRBV10-1 and TRBJ1-1, with a weak D call TRBD1 (5 bases). The CDR3 is 14 residues long. V lost 6 bases and J lost 5, with 16 bases in between. From germline, CDR1 is WNHNN and CDR2 SYGVQD (reference sequence). This CDR3 is CASSEGTGITEAFF. CDR3 sequence (DNA): TGCGCCAGCAGCGAAGGAACAGGCATAACTGAAGCTTTCTTT.

The J gene is TRBJ1-6, the V gene TRBV6-5; a weak D match, TRBD1 (5 bases). Trimming removed 6 bases from V and 7 bases from J, with 16 bases in between. Germline CDR1 MNHEY, CDR2 SVGAGI. The CDR3 extends over 15 amino acids. The CDR3 DNA follows: TGTGCCAGCAGGTCACAAGGGGTCGGAAATTCACCCCTCCACTTT. Amino acid sequence: CASRSQGVGNSPLHF.

This clone was counted once. The chain employs TRBV15 and TRBJ2-3, with unresolved D. The V end lost 0 bases, the J end lost 2 bases, and 12 bases lay between the germline ends. Germline loops: CDR1 LNHNV, CDR2 YYDKDF (reference sequence). The CDR3 length is 16 residues. The CDR3 coding sequence is TGTGCCACCAGCAGAGAACGGCCTTCAGTCACAGATACGCAGTATTTT. It translates to CATSRERPSVTDTQYF.

The chain carries TRBV14 and TRBJ1-1; 7 positions agree with TRBD1. The CDR3 runs 12 residues. The germline V gene has CDR1 SGHDN and CDR2 FVKESK. Unmatched junction bases numbered 2, after V lost 9 bases and J lost 1 base. The DNA of the CDR3 is TGTGCCAGAGACAGGGCGAACACTGAAGCTTTCTTT. Residues: CARDRANTEAFF. Drawing the rest from reference TRBV14 and TRBJ1-1, the complete variable domain is EAGVTQFPSHSVIEKGQTVTLRCDPISGHDNLYWYRRVMGKEIKFLLHFVKESKQDESGMPNNRFLAERTGGTYSTLKVQPAELEDSGVYFCARDRANTEAFFGQGTRLTVV.

This clone has a single count. As DNA, the CDR3 is TGTGCCAGCAGCTTGAGCGCCCCGATAAGCACAGATACGCAGTATTTT. It translates to CASSLSAPISTDTQYF. This chain connects TRBV5-8 to TRBJ2-3; D not certain. The V end lost 1 base, the J end lost 0 bases, and 12 bases lay between the germline ends. Germline CDR1 SGHTS, CDR2 YDEGEE. The CDR3 is 16 amino acids.

This sequence joins TRBV28 and TRBJ2-6, with TRBD1 matching 12 bases. The CDR3 is 19 residues long. The V gene end was trimmed by 6 bases and the J gene end by 3 bases; junction bases not matched to a gene: 12. Germline loops: CDR1 MDHEN, CDR2 SYDVKM. The CDR3, as DNA: TGTGCCAGCAGGCTCATTGGGACAGGGGGCATCTTTGGGGCCAACGTCCTGACTTTC. Its protein is CASRLIGTGGIFGANVLTF.

This chain connects TRBV5-5 to TRBJ2-5; 9 bases are shared with TRBD2. Looked up from germline, CDR1 is SGHKS and CDR2 is YYEKEE (reference sequence). The ends lost 2 bases at V and 5 bases at J; junction bases unmatched: 7. The CDR3 contains 15 residues. The CDR3 nucleotides read TGTGCCAGCAGCTTCCGCGGGGGGGCAGGGGAGACCCAGTACTTC. This sequence encodes CASSFRGGAGETQYF.